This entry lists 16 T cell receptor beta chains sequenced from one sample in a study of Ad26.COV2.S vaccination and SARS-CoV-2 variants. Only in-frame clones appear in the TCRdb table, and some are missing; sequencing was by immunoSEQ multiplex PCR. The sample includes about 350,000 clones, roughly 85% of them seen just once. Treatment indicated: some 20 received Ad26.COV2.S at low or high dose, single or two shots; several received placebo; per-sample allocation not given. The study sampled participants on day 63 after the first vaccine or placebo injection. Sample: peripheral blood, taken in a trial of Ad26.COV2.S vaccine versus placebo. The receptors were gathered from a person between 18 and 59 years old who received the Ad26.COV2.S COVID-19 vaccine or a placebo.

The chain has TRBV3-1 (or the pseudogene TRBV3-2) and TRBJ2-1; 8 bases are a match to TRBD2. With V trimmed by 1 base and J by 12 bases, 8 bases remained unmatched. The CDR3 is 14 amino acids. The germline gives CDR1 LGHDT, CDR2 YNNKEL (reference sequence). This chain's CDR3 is CASSQVVPGGVQFF. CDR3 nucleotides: TGTGCCAGCAGCCAAGTCGTCCCGGGAGGGGTGCAGTTCTTC.

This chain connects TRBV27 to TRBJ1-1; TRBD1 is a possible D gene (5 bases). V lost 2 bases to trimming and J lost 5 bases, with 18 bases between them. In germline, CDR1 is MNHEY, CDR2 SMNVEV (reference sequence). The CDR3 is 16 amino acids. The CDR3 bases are TGTGCCAGCAGTTTAATGTCGCGGGCGAAGGGGACTGAAGCTTTCTTT. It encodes CASSLMSRAKGTEAFF.

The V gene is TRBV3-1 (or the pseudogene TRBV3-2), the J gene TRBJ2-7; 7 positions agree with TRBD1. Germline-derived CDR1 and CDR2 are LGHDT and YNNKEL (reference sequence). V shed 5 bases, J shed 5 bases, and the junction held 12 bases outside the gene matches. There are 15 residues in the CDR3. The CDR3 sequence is CASSFMTGIVNEQYF. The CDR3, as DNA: TGTGCCAGCAGCTTTATGACAGGGATTGTGAACGAGCAGTACTTC.

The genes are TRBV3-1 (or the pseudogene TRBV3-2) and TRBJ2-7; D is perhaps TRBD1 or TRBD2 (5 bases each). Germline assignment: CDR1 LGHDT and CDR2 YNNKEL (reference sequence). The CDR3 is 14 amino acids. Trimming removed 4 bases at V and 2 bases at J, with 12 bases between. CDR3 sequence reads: CASSLGTLTYEQYF. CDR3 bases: TGTGCCAGCAGCCTCGGGACCCTGACCTACGAGCAGTACTTC.

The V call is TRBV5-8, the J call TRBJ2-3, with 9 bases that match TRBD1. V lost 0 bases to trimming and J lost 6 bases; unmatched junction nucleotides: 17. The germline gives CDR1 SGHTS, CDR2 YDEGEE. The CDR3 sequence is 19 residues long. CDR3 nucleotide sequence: TGTGCCAGCAGCTTGGCTGGGACAGGGATTCTGCCTTTTGCGGATACGCAGTATTTT. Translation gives CASSLAGTGILPFADTQYF.

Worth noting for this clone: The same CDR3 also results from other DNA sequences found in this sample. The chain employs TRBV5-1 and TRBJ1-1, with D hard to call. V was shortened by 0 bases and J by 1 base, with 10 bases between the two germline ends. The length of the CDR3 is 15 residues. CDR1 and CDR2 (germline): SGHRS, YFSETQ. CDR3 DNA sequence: TGCGCCAGCAGCTTGGCCGGAGTCGAGAACACTGAAGCTTTCTTT. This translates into CASSLAGVENTEAFF.

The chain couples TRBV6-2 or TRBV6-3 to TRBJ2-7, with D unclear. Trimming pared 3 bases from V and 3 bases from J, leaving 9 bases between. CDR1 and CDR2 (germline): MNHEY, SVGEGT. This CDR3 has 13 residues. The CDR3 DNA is TGTGCCAGCAGTTATGGGGTTTACTACGAGCAGTACTTC. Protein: CASSYGVYYEQYF.

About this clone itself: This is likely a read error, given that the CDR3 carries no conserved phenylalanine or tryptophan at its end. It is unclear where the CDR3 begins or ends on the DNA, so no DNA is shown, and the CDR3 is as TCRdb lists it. CDR3 in amino acids: CASSLDLGLGVTL. The rearrangement joins TRBV11-2 to TRBJ2-3; TRBD2 reflects the table's D call only, with no check against the DNA. The CDR3 adds up to 13 amino acids, both ends counted. In germline, CDR1 is SGHAT, CDR2 FQNNGV.

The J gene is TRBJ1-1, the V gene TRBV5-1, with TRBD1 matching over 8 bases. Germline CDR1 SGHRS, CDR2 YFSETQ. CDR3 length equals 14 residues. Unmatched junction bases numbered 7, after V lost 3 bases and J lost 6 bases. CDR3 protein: CASSSSGQGPEAFF. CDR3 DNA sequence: TGCGCCAGCAGCTCGAGCGGACAGGGCCCTGAAGCTTTCTTT.

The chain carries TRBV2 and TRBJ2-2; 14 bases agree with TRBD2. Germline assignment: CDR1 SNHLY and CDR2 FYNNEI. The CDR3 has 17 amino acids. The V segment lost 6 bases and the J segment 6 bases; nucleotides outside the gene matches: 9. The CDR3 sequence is CASRPPGLAGDAGELFF. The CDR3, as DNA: TGTGCCAGCAGGCCCCCGGGACTAGCGGGGGACGCCGGGGAGCTGTTTTTT.

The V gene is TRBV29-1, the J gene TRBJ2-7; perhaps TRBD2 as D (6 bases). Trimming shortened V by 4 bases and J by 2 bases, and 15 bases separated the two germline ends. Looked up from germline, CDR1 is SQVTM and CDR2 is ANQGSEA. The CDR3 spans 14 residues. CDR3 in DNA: TGCAGCGTTGGGGACTTCCCGTTTGCCTACGAGCAGTACTTC. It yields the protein CSVGDFPFAYEQYF.

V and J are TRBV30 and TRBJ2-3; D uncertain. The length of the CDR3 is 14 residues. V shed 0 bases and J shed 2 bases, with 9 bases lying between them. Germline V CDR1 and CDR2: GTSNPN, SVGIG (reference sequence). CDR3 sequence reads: CAWSVQRTTDTQYF. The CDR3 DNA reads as TGTGCCTGGAGTGTACAGCGTACCACAGATACGCAGTATTTT.

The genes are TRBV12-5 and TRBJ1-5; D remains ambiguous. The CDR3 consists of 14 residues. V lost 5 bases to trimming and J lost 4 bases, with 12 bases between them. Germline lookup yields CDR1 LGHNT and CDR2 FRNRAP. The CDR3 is CASGAYTPNQPQHF. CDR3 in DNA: TGTGCTAGTGGTGCCTACACCCCAAATCAGCCCCAGCATTTT.

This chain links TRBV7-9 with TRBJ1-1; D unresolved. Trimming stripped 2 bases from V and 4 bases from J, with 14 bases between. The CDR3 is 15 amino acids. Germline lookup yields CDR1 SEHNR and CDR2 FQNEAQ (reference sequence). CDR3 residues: CASSLIRRKGTEAFF. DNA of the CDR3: TGTGCCAGCAGCTTAATACGAAGGAAAGGCACTGAAGCTTTCTTT.

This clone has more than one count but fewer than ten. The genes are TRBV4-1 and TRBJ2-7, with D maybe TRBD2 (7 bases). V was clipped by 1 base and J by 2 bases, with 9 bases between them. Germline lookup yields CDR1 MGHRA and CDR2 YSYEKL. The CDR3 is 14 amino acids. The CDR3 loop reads CASSQGGGAYEQYF. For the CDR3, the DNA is TGCGCCAGCAGCCAAGGAGGGGGGGCCTACGAGCAGTACTTC.

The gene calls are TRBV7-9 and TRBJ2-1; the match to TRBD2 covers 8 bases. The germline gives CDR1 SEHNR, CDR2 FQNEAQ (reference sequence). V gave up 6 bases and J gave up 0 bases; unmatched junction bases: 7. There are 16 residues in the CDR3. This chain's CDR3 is CASRTTSGSSYNEQFF. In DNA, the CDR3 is TGTGCCAGCAGGACTACTAGCGGCAGCTCCTACAATGAGCAGTTCTTC.